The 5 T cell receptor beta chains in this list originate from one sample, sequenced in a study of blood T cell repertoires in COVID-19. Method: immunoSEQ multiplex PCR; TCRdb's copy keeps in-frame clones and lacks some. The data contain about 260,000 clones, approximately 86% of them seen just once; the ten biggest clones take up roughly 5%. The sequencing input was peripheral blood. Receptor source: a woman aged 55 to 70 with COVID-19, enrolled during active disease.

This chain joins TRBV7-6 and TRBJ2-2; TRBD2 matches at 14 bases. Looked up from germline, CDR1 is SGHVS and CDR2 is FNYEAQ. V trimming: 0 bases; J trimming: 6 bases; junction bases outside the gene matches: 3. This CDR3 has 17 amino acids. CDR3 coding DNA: TGTGCCAGCAGCTTAGCGGGACTAGCGGGAGTTCCCGGGGAGCTGTTTTTT. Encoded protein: CASSLAGLAGVPGELFF.

The CDR3 DNA reads as TGTGCCAGCAGCATAAACAGCGGACCCAATCAGCCCCAGCATTTT. This sequence encodes CASSINSGPNQPQHF. This chain uses TRBV28 with TRBJ1-5; D remains ambiguous. The V and J ends lost 6 bases and 3 bases respectively, with 15 bases between them. Germline assignment: CDR1 MDHEN and CDR2 SYDVKM. The length of the CDR3 is 15 residues. Combining the CDR3 with reference TRBV28 and TRBJ1-5 gives the whole variable domain DVKVTQSSRYLVKRTGEKVFLECVQDMDHENMFWYRQDPGLGLRLIYFSYDVKMKEKGDIPEGYSVSREKKERFSLILESASTNQTSMYLCASSINSGPNQPQHFGDGTRLSIL.

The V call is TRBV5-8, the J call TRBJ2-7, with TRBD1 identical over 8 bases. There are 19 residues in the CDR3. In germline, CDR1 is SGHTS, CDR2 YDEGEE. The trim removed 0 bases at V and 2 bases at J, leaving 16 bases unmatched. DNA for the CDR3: TGTGCCAGCAGCTTGGGCTCGACAGGGGCGAAACTTGTTCCCTACGAGCAGTACTTC. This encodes CASSLGSTGAKLVPYEQYF.

Written as DNA, the CDR3 is TGTGCCAGTAGTATGGAGGCAGGGGGCCTCGGTGAAGCTTTCTTT. As protein: CASSMEAGGLGEAFF. The rearrangement joins TRBV19 to TRBJ1-1, with 8 bases matching TRBD1. The CDR3 is 15 amino acids. The germline CDR1 and CDR2 sequences are LNHDA and SQIVND (reference sequence). The trim removed 3 bases at V and 7 bases at J, leaving 10 bases unmatched.

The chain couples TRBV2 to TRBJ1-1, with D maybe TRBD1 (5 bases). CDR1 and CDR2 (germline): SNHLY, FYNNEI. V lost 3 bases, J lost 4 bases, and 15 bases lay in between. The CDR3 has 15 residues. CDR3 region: CASSEVQGGGTEAFF. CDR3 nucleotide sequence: TGTGCCAGCAGTGAGGTGCAGGGAGGAGGCACTGAAGCTTTCTTT.